This T cell receptor (beta chain) derives from a study of cytomegalovirus exposure and HLA in healthy donors (dated by TCRdb to 2017 to 2019). The study in broad terms: According to an earlier analysis of several hundred of the donors, some 170 million T cells yielded roughly 100 million unique TCR beta sequences and approximately 280 Gb of sequence data. An early release that covered 500 to 800 HLA-typed donors contained around 300 gigabases of sequencing data and 75 million to 100 million unique TCR sequences. The genetic ancestry cluster associated with self-reported Caucasian donors included about 81% of the 398 genotyped donors. The study was designed to test whether signatures of past pathogen exposure could be identified by cataloging public T cell receptors. The study profiled the T cell repertoires of hundreds of subjects by immunosequencing and related them to cytomegalovirus serostatus. Along with the approximately 700-subject first cohort, a separate validation cohort of more than 90 different subjects was used. To predict cytomegalovirus infection status, the study brought together high-throughput TCR immunosequencing, statistical association of individual TCRs with disease status, and machine learning. A later analysis re-examined previously published TCR beta repertoires from several hundred donors and added high-resolution HLA genotyping to investigate patterns of TCR occurrence. In the later analysis, no new phenotypic data were used to find candidate immune exposures; instead, reliance was placed on TCR beta sequences and their occurrence across donors. To decide whether each TCR beta V gene segment behaved as functional or pseudogenic, an earlier analysis of some 540 of the donors relied on high-throughput TCR beta sequencing. Alongside the repertoire data, information on donor age, sex, ethnicity and CMV serostatus was compiled. In a later genetic analysis, genome-wide SNP genotypes for about 60% of the 666 donors were used, and that subset was treated as a discovery cohort. All discovery cohort repertoires had been generated using a single sequencing platform. Both class I and class II loci were covered by HLA typing, at four-digit resolution. The number of donors typed differed by locus, with 629-630 for A, B, C, DRB1 and DQB1, about 500 for DQA1, over 600 for DPA1, and about 450 for DPB1. Five DR-DQ haplotypes were handled as single units for association and clustering, since linkage in the cohort was strong. On average, approximately 250,000 unique TCR beta nucleotide sequences were sequenced per donor among a few hundred genotyped donors of the cohort, with about 17% of those sequences being non-productive.

In total, around 600 healthy bone marrow donors made up the cohort. All cohort members were sampled while nominally healthy, although unrecorded immune exposures were likely present. The donor was CMV seropositive and was included in the group of approximately 300 seropositive cohort members. Each donor provided a peripheral blood sample, and peripheral blood mononuclear cells were used for TCR beta sequencing. The Qiagen DNeasy Blood Extraction Kit was used to extract genomic DNA from the blood cell samples. What the research found in general, with its limitations: Several of the top co-occurrence clusters appeared to be linked to parvovirus B19, influenza, CMV and Epstein-Barr virus, according to a later analysis. An association between a missense DCLRE1C variant and V-gene and J-gene trimming of TCR beta chains was found in a later genetic analysis and replicated in an independent cohort. The authors suggested that the approach could potentially be extended to other disease states and immunological phenotypes. In a later analysis, HLA-associated TCR beta chains showed more clonal expansion and lower generation probabilities than non-associated chains that were equally common. The earlier analysis of some 560 of the donors excluded roughly 16 rarely observed V segments, including chromosome 9 orphons, because counts were too low. Roughly uniform sequencing depth across donors was assumed in presence/absence analyses, although this assumption may not hold. Because HLA typing was unavailable for some donors at each locus, only the typed subset was used in association tests. Specific HLA alleles were associated with over 15,000 TCR beta sequences at a false discovery rate of 0.05 in a later analysis. The only immune exposure information available for the cohort was CMV serostatus. A later genetic analysis reported fewer N-insertions in productive TCRs among donors in an Asian-associated ancestry cluster than the roughly 700-donor mean. Assigning TCR associations to individual alleles was difficult when HLA alleles, especially DR and DQ, strongly co-occurred. Most TCR sequences were observed very rarely across donors, whereas some public TCRs were present in many individuals. A cluster of highly shared sequence variants was judged likely to represent a technical artifact of the sequencing pipeline. Most CMV-associated TCR beta chains appeared to be HLA-restricted in a later analysis, and the HLA associations seemed to be driven largely by CMV exposure. A further reported finding was that TCR beta sequences accurately predicted the HLA-A and HLA-B alleles for most subjects in the first cohort. Linkage disequilibrium might explain the correlated functional status among segregating V segments, but an unknown experimental factor could not be ruled out. The study gave a list of roughly 150 TCR beta chains associated with cytomegalovirus. The classifier was reported to diagnose cytomegalovirus status with high specificity and sensitivity in both the original and validation cohorts. Because the 87-base-pair reads could not distinguish some IMGT-functional V segments, including TRBV6-2 and TRBV6-3, those segments were excluded. In an earlier analysis of approximately 590 of the donors, most TCR beta V segments appeared in productive rearrangements about 87% or about 30% of the time, broadly matching IMGT annotations. Three of the identified cytomegalovirus-associated TCR beta chains were confirmed in vitro to be specific for cytomegalovirus antigens. Only TCR beta chains were sequenced in this cohort, and the absence of alpha or paired-chain data limited detectable features. In a later analysis, the rate of TCR association differed among HLA loci, with DRB1 alleles having the most associated TCRs and HLA-C alleles having the fewest.

A remark on this clone: The antigen it recognizes is unknown. Within one base of it there is no much larger clone, and no base qualities were kept.

The receptor library was made with the immunoSEQ multiplex PCR assay. For the multiplex PCR, a mixture combining 60 forward primers for TCR Vbeta segments and 13 reverse primers for TCR Jbeta segments was used. A multiplex PCR assay on genomic DNA amplified the CDR3 region of rearranged TCR beta genes. Amplified TCR beta libraries were sequenced as 87-base-pair reads on the Illumina HiSeq System. Per the authors' processing: Across the roughly 600 repertoires, a later analysis counted some 81 million unique TCR beta chains, 9.5 million to 13 million of which were shared by at least two donors. Raw reads were error-corrected and collapsed into unique sequences with a nearest-neighbor algorithm that merged closely related sequences to remove PCR and sequencing errors. CDR3 sequences were aligned to IMGT reference sequences to assign V, D and J gene segments. Each retained sequence needed at least a six-nucleotide match to both a V gene segment and a J gene segment. Rearrangements were classified as productive when the CDR3 lacked stop codons and remained in frame with V and J, and all other rearrangements were classified as non-productive. Following IMGT convention, CDR3 was defined as the stretch from the second conserved V-encoded cysteine up to the conserved J-encoded phenylalanine. In an earlier analysis of 587 of the donors, sequences lacking an unambiguous match to a single V gene segment were excluded. In an earlier analysis of several hundred of the donors, V segments were called functional above 56.7% productive rearrangements and were called segregating when the between-donor standard deviation exceeded 5%. A statistical classification framework was developed to diagnose cytomegalovirus status using the catalog of TCR beta chain sequences. In a later analysis, V and J genes were assigned by comparing TCR nucleotide sequences against IMGT/GENE-DB human TR gene sequences. A later analysis assigned CDR3 sequences and most-parsimonious VDJ recombination scenarios with the TCRdist pipeline. In a later analysis, each TCR beta chain was defined by its CDR3 amino acid sequence together with its V-gene family, and reads lacking a unique V-gene family were excluded. As a way to deal with suspected cross-contamination and a sequencing artifact, a later analysis dropped more than 500 nucleotide sequences that were highly shared and had low generation probability. For each public chain, a later analysis derived a clonal expansion index from normalized ranks of inferred template counts within each repertoire. A later analysis computed generation probabilities with a VDJ recombination model fitted to out-of-frame rearrangements, and checked the results against IGoR. A later analysis scored TCR-TCR, TCR-HLA and TCR-CMV co-occurrence with hypergeometric tests, applying a repertoire-size bias correction to TCR pairs. To estimate false discovery rates, a later analysis permuted the HLA or CMV assignments 20 times. In a later analysis, co-occurring TCRs were grouped using DBSCAN, with TCRdist sequence similarity added in when clustering inside HLA-allele-positive subsets. Co-occurrence clustering excluded repertoires with fewer than 30,000 or more than 120,000 public chains, plus five with anomalous nucleotide sharing. Not all clones reach the TCRdb copy of this immuneACCESS table, which keeps in-frame sequences only. Checked studies attribute under half of the gap to unresolved V genes and leave the rest unexplained. The V and J calls and clone size come from that table; D and trimming were worked out from the DNA. The sample table contains about 130,000 clones; only one count was recorded for less than 80% of them. The ten largest clones capture 6.5% to 7% of the sample.

A distance of 13 bases separates the germline ends of V and J, which lose 3 bases and 5 bases respectively. The CDR3 contains 14 residues, cysteine and phenylalanine counted. This entry keeps only the CDR3 DNA: 42 bases, framed from base 1. CDR1 and CDR2, per the germline V gene, are MGHRA and YSYEKL. The rearrangement combines TRBV4-1 with TRBJ2-5, with TRBD2 as a weak D call on 6 bases. This TCR derives from a man aged 35-49 years in good health and CMV-seropositive. Sequenced sample: PBMCs. The CDR3 here reads CASSHPTRLETQYF. The sequence in DNA is TGCGCCAGCAGCCACCCGACTAGATTGGAGACCCAGTACTTC.